The 27 T cell receptor beta chains below were found in one sample sequenced in a study of human T cells and chemical hapten exposure. Time point specified: patch test 3, about 24 weeks after DPC sensitization. As to treatment: therapeutic diphenylcyclopropenone sensitization with weekly scalp DPC. In TCRdb, the RACE reads were re-called with MiXCR into one record per CDR3 protein. The sample has about 160,000 distinct CDR3 sequences; about 27% are singletons. The sample consisted of whole blood, taken in connection with sensitization to the hapten diphenylcyclopropenone (DPC). These receptors originate from a woman aged 18-29 years with alopecia areata. Some clones in this sample may be carry-over from other donors' samples.

The chain recombines TRBV20-1 with TRBJ2-1; 7 bases align to TRBD2. V lost 5 bases and J lost 10; bases outside the gene matches: 8. The CDR3 is 12 residues long. Germline loops: CDR1 DFQATT, CDR2 SNEGSKA (reference sequence). The CDR3 DNA follows: TGCAGTGCTGGTACTAGCGAACCCGAGCAGTTCTTC. This sequence encodes CSAGTSEPEQFF.

The J gene is TRBJ2-3, the V gene TRBV19, with D possibly matching TRBD2 (5 bases). Trimming cost V 4 bases and J 3 bases, with 14 bases left between them. The CDR3 loop spans 15 amino acids. Germline V gene sequence: CDR1 LNHDA, CDR2 SQIVND (reference sequence). CDR3 nucleotide sequence: TGTGCCAGTAGTACTCTGGACTCCCAGACAGATACGCAGTATTTT. The encoded protein is CASSTLDSQTDTQYF.

The table lists this clonotype with a few counts. This sequence joins TRBV28 and TRBJ2-1; D ambiguous. Deletions cut 10 bases from V and 1 base from J, with 14 bases between. CDR1 and CDR2 (germline): MDHEN, SYDVKM. The length of the CDR3 is 14 residues. CDR3 sequence reads: CAIINSGSYNEQFF. In DNA form, the CDR3 reads TGTGCCATCATCAACAGTGGGTCCTACAATGAGCAGTTCTTC.

V usage is TRBV9 and J usage is TRBJ2-3; 8 nucleotides agree with TRBD2. CDR3 length: 16 residues. Trimming took 0 bases from V and 4 from J; bases not matched to a gene: 7. The V gene's germline CDR1 is SGDLS and CDR2 YYNGEE. The CDR3 DNA reads TGTGCCAGCAGCGTAGGGAGACTAGCGAACGCAGATACGCAGTATTTT. This translates into CASSVGRLANADTQYF. The full variable domain, in which reference TRBV9 and TRBJ2-3 provide the parts outside the CDR3, is DSGVTQTPKHLITATGQRVTLRCSPRSGDLSVYWYQQSLDQGLQFLIQYYNGEERAKGNILERFSAQQFPDLHSELNLSSLELGDSALYFCASSVGRLANADTQYFGPGTRLTVL.

This clonotype has only a few counts. V usage is TRBV4-3 and J usage is TRBJ1-4, with a possible D match to TRBD1 (5 bases). CDR3 size: 16 residues. Trimming left V 0 bases short and J 7 bases short, with 15 bases between. Germline CDR1 and CDR2: LGHNA and YSLEER. CDR3 bases: TGCGCCAGCAGCCAAGATCAAGACTTGAGGGGTGAAAAACTGTTTTTT. Amino acids: CASSQDQDLRGEKLFF.

Concerning this clonotype: Since a much larger clone is just one base distant, this may be a read error. Here the CDR3 reads CASSLRTRGLDEQFF. The CDR3 DNA reads as TGCGCCAGCAGCTTGAGGACAAGGGGGTTGGATGAGCAGTTCTTC. This chain joins TRBV5-1 and TRBJ2-1; weak D call: TRBD1 (6 bases). The germline V and J ends were trimmed by 1 base and 8 bases, with 16 bases remaining between them. This CDR3 spans 15 amino acids. Germline assignment: CDR1 SGHRS and CDR2 YFSETQ.

This clonotype appeared a few times. The V call is TRBV29-1, the J call TRBJ2-1; D might be TRBD1 (7 bases). This CDR3 region has 13 residues. V was clipped by 6 bases and J by 5 bases, with 14 bases between them. Germline V CDR1 and CDR2: SQVTM, ANQGSEA. The CDR3 spells CSVGGQLDNEQFF. The DNA of the CDR3 is TGCAGCGTGGGGGGACAGTTAGACAATGAGCAGTTCTTC.

This clonotype has at least ten counts. V usage is TRBV7-9 and J usage is TRBJ2-1, with a possible D match to TRBD2 (5 bases). Germline lookup yields CDR1 SEHNR and CDR2 FQNEAQ (reference sequence). This CDR3 comprises 17 residues. V was cut by 3 bases and J by 0 bases, with 15 bases left in between. CDR3 coding DNA: TGTGCCAGCAGCTTGCGGACTCCCGGTAGCTCCTACAATGAGCAGTTCTTC. This codes for CASSLRTPGSSYNEQFF. The variable domain in full, completed from reference TRBV7-9 and TRBJ2-1, reads DTGVSQNPRHKITKRGQNVTFRCDPISEHNRLYWYRQTLGQGPEFLTYFQNEAQLEKSRLLSDRFSAERPKGSFSTLEIQRTEQGDSAMYLCASSLRTPGSSYNEQFFGPGTRLTVL.

Many counts were recorded for this clonotype. The chain joins TRBV9 to TRBJ1-6; TRBD1 might be the D (5 bases). The V end lost 2 bases, the J end lost 10 bases, and 10 bases lay between the germline ends. The V gene's germline CDR1 is SGDLS and CDR2 YYNGEE. The length of the CDR3 is 13 residues. The CDR3 reads CASSVDSASPLHF. The CDR3 bases are TGTGCCAGCAGCGTTGACAGTGCGTCACCCCTCCACTTT.

The sample holds a few counts of this clonotype. The chain has TRBV9 and TRBJ2-1; D is perhaps TRBD1 (5 bases). This CDR3 contains 15 residues. Looked up from germline, CDR1 is SGDLS and CDR2 is YYNGEE. Trimming removed 4 bases at V and 8 bases at J, with 19 bases between. CDR3 bases: TGTGCCAGCAGCCCCCACCTCAGGGAACGGGATGAGCAGTTCTTC. Translated: CASSPHLRERDEQFF.

This clonotype was counted once. V and J are TRBV7-6 and TRBJ2-5; D might be TRBD1 or TRBD2, each matching 6 bases. CDR1 and CDR2 from the germline V gene are SGHVS and FNYEAQ. V was shortened by 0 bases and J by 4 bases, with 12 bases between the two germline ends. This CDR3 contains 15 residues. The CDR3 DNA sequence: TGTGCCAGCAGCTTAGCACGTGGGGGGCCAGAGACCCAGTACTTC. This gives the protein CASSLARGGPETQYF.

The V call is TRBV10-3, the J call TRBJ2-7, with TRBD2 matching 9 bases. This CDR3 region has 14 residues. The junction had 4 bases not matched to a gene; V was cut back by 2 bases and J by 5 bases. Germline V lookup: CDR1 ENHRY, CDR2 SYGVKD. For the CDR3, the DNA is TGTGCCATCAGTGAGGAAAGGACTAGCGACGAGCAGTACTTC. Amino acids: CAISEERTSDEQYF.

The table lists this clonotype with a few counts. The chain combines TRBV5-5 with TRBJ1-1; 8 positions agree with TRBD1. The junction had 13 bases not matched to a gene; V was cut back by 1 base and J by 5 bases. Germline CDR1 SGHKS, CDR2 YYEKEE (reference sequence). The CDR3 extends over 17 amino acids. In nucleotides, the CDR3 is TGTGCCAGCAGCTTGCGTGGTCAGGGGGCGACGGGGACTGAAGCTTTCTTT. Encoded protein: CASSLRGQGATGTEAFF.

The rearrangement uses TRBV20-1 and TRBJ1-1; tentative D call: TRBD1 (6 bases). Germline V gives CDR1 DFQATT, CDR2 SNEGSKA (reference sequence). V was trimmed by 6 bases and J by 3 bases, leaving 11 bases between them. The CDR3 consists of 12 residues. The CDR3 sequence: CSARAGDTEAFF. The CDR3 DNA is TGCAGTGCACGGGCAGGGGACACTGAAGCTTTCTTT.

The chain carries TRBV10-3 and TRBJ2-7, with D maybe TRBD2 (5 bases). V was pared by 3 bases and J by 0 bases, with 15 bases between. The CDR3 totals 16 residues. Germline V CDR1 and CDR2: ENHRY, SYGVKD. CDR3 nucleotides: TGTGCCATCAGTGATCCCGGACGCGGGTACTCCTACGAGCAGTACTTC. Translating gives CAISDPGRGYSYEQYF.

This chain connects TRBV29-1 to TRBJ1-5; D gene uncertain. CDR1 and CDR2 (germline): SQVTM, ANQGSEA. The ends were cut back, 4 bases at V and 3 bases at J, with 10 bases in the middle. The CDR3 is 13 amino acids. CDR3 sequence: CSVADGVNQPQHF. The CDR3 nucleotides are TGCAGCGTTGCGGACGGAGTCAATCAGCCCCAGCATTTT.

This clonotype was seen a few times. CDR3 in DNA: TGTGCCAGCAGCTTAGACAGGGCGGGCTACACCTTC. Amino acid sequence: CASSLDRAGYTF. The rearrangement joins TRBV7-8 to TRBJ1-2; a weak D match, TRBD1 (6 bases). The CDR3 loop spans 12 amino acids. Germline CDR1 SGHVS, CDR2 FQNEAQ. V gave up 1 base and J gave up 8 bases, with 8 bases separating them.

This clonotype was found a few times. The V call is TRBV29-1, the J call TRBJ2-3, with 9 bases that match TRBD2. V was clipped by 7 bases and J by 0 bases; unmatched bases: 5. Germline-derived CDR1 and CDR2 are SQVTM and ANQGSEA. This CDR3 contains 14 residues. This CDR3 is CSGSGGVSTDTQYF. CDR3 coding DNA: TGCAGCGGTAGCGGGGGAGTAAGCACAGATACGCAGTATTTT.

This clonotype has a handful of counts. J is TRBJ2-6 and V is TRBV4-3, with TRBD1 as a possible D gene (6 bases). There are 16 residues in the CDR3. Germline CDR1 LGHNA, CDR2 YSLEER. Trimming shortened V by 0 bases and J by 2 bases, and 8 bases separated the two germline ends. The CDR3 DNA reads TGCGCCAGCAGCCAAGATGAGGGGGCTGGGGCCAACGTCCTGACTTTC. Protein product: CASSQDEGAGANVLTF.

The sample holds a few counts of this clonotype. The CDR3 loop is CASKGGAHEQYF. CDR3 DNA: TGTGCCAGCAAGGGAGGAGCGCACGAGCAGTACTTC. This chain uses TRBV6-6 with TRBJ2-7; possible D gene TRBD2, 6 bases. Per the germline V gene, CDR1 is MNHNY and CDR2 is SVGAGI (reference sequence). Between the trimmed V and J ends, which lost 7 bases and 5 bases, there was a span of 12 bases. The CDR3 contains 12 residues.

The rearrangement uses TRBV12-3 or TRBV12-4 and TRBJ2-7; 10 bases are shared with TRBD1. V lost 8 bases and J lost 0; bases outside the gene matches: 16. The CDR3 sequence is 18 residues long. DNA of the CDR3: TGTGCCAGCGGGCCGGGAGACAGGGGGCGCGGCAGCTCCTACGAGCAGTACTTC. Residues: CASGPGDRGRGSSYEQYF.

The count of this clonotype is one. The V and J genes are TRBV27 and TRBJ2-2; D may be TRBD1 (6 bases). The germline gives CDR1 MNHEY, CDR2 SMNVEV (reference sequence). Trimming removed 8 bases at V and 5 bases at J, with 21 bases between. This CDR3 has 16 amino acids. The chain's CDR3 is CASGPPARGRTGELFF. CDR3 coding DNA: TGTGCCAGCGGCCCCCCCGCCAGGGGTCGTACCGGGGAGCTGTTTTTT.

The chain has TRBV3-1 and TRBJ1-2, with 7 nucleotides matching TRBD1. Germline-derived CDR1 and CDR2 are LGHDT and YNNKEL (reference sequence). Trimming cost V 1 base and J 7 bases; bases outside gene matches: 6. The CDR3 totals 14 residues. CDR3 residues: CASSQARDSSGYTF. The CDR3 nucleotides are TGTGCCAGCAGCCAAGCCCGGGACAGCTCTGGCTACACCTTC.

This clonotype occurred a few times. The chain has TRBV14 and TRBJ2-1; 9 bases are shared with TRBD2. Germline V gene sequence: CDR1 SGHDN, CDR2 FVKESK. This CDR3 spans 15 amino acids. The V and J ends lost 2 bases and 4 bases, in that order; junction bases with no gene match: 3. The CDR3 nucleotides are TGTGCCAGCAGCCAATGGCGGGAGGGGTACAATGAGCAGTTCTTC. It yields the protein CASSQWREGYNEQFF.

The rearrangement uses TRBV27 and TRBJ2-4; D gene unclear. Germline V gene sequence: CDR1 MNHEY, CDR2 SMNVEV (reference sequence). Trimming took 2 bases from V and 4 from J, leaving 9 bases between them. This CDR3 is built from 14 residues. The CDR3 reads CASSLVGKKNIQYF. CDR3 nucleotides: TGTGCCAGCAGTTTAGTGGGGAAAAAAAACATTCAGTACTTC.

In this sample, this clonotype turned up a few times. This chain links TRBV4-2 with TRBJ2-7; 10 bases are a match to TRBD2. Germline V gene lookup returns CDR1 LGHNA and CDR2 YNFKEQ. V lost 2 bases and J lost 7; bases outside the gene matches: 14. The CDR3 sequence is 17 residues long. The CDR3 nucleotides are TGTGCCAGCAGCCAATCGGATGCTAGCGGGAGCTTGGGTGAGCAGTACTTC. Translation gives CASSQSDASGSLGEQYF.

This clonotype has a single count. V gene TRBV5-5 combines with J gene TRBJ2-3; 8 nucleotides match TRBD2. J lost 2 bases, V lost 2 bases, and 7 bases had no gene match. The germline CDR1 and CDR2 sequences are SGHKS and YYEKEE (reference sequence). This CDR3 contains 16 residues. For the CDR3, the DNA is TGTGCCAGCAGCTTTAGCGGGGACCTGTTCACAGATACGCAGTATTTT. The encoded protein is CASSFSGDLFTDTQYF.